This T cell receptor beta chain is from a study of shared T cell receptors in the human thymus. Germline-derived CDR1 and CDR2 are SGDLS and YYNGEE. This CDR3 has 12 amino acids. The germline V and J ends were trimmed by 0 bases and 4 bases, with 2 bases remaining between them. TCRdb's table, derived via immunoSEQ multiplex PCR, lists solely in-frame clones and lacks some. The data contain 450,000 to 650,000 clones, more than 75% of them singletons. The count of this clone is one. A further study also used this sample, focusing on human thymus T cells.

Sequenced: thymocytes. The V call is TRBV9, the J call TRBJ2-1; D gene ambiguous. This receptor was obtained from a boy in the first two years of life with a congenital heart defect. CDR3 amino acids: CASSVAYNEQFF. The CDR3 region has the DNA TGTGCCAGCAGCGTAGCATACAATGAGCAGTTCTTC.